This TCR beta chain was retrieved from a study of tissue T cells after allogeneic stem cell transplantation. Notes on the study in general: Blood and spleen captured only part of the tissue TCR repertoire.

CDR3 sequences, V/J genes, frequencies and template counts came from survey-depth TCRbeta sequencing. TCRdb's copy holds only in-frame clones and misses some; the assay was immunoSEQ multiplex PCR. Here the sample spans more than 9,000 clones, around two thirds being singletons. Remarks on this clone: The antigen remains unidentified.

The CDR3 is 16 amino acids. Germline V lookup: CDR1 MDHEN, CDR2 SYDVKM. V was cut by 7 bases and J by 1 base, with 17 bases left in between. This TCR was recovered from a woman between 18 and 49 years old with breast cancer. Specimen: tissue from the right colon, collected at autopsy. V usage is TRBV28 and J usage is TRBJ2-1; D is undetermined. CDR3 bases: TGTGCCAGCATGGAAATAAGGGCGGTGTCCTACAATGAGCAGTTCTTC. The encoded protein is CASMEIRAVSYNEQFF.